Listed here are 28 T cell receptor beta chains from one sample, sequenced in a study of identical twins. TCRdb analysed the 5' RACE reads with MiXCR anew, one entry per CDR3 protein. The table lists more than 250,000 distinct CDR3 sequences, about 8% of them singletons. These same data were also listed under a study on yellow fever vaccine responses in identical twins.

The sequencing sample was made of memory (CD45RO+) T cells sorted from blood. The source is a woman aged 18-29 years in good health.

The gene calls are TRBV7-8 and TRBJ2-3; tentatively, D is TRBD2 (6 bases). The germline V and J ends were trimmed by 4 bases and 6 bases, with 23 bases remaining between them. Germline CDR1 and CDR2: SGHVS and FQNEAQ. The CDR3 is 17 amino acids. CDR3 nucleotides: TGTGCCAGCAGCTCCACGACGGGCCTAACCGGAGGGGATACGCAGTATTTT. This gives the protein CASSSTTGLTGGDTQYF.

This clonotype was detected only a few times. The chain has TRBV6-5 and TRBJ2-1; a possible D gene is TRBD2 (5 bases). The germline V gene encodes CDR1 MNHEY and CDR2 SVGAGI. The CDR3 consists of 13 residues. Trimming pared 4 bases from V and 7 bases from J, leaving 11 bases between. The CDR3 bases are TGTGCCAGCAGTTTGCTCCTAGCTAATGAGCAGTTCTTC. Translated: CASSLLLANEQFF.

This clonotype was seen only a few times. The chain employs TRBV12-3 or TRBV12-4 and TRBJ2-7; D possibly corresponds to TRBD1 (5 bases). The CDR3 is 14 amino acids. The V and J ends lost 5 bases and 1 base respectively, with 12 bases between them. DNA for the CDR3: TGTGCCAGCAGTCCCCGCCGACAGTCCTACGAGCAGTACTTC. Protein: CASSPRRQSYEQYF.

Many counts were recorded for this clonotype. In DNA form, the CDR3 reads TGCAGTGCCCTAGGGGGGGACAGGGGATCCAATGAGCAGTTCTTC. Translated: CSALGGDRGSNEQFF. The chain has TRBV20-1 and TRBJ2-1; 10 bases line up with TRBD1. There are 15 residues in the CDR3. With V trimmed by 6 bases and J by 6 bases, 11 bases remained unmatched. The germline V gene encodes CDR1 DFQATT and CDR2 SNEGSKA (reference sequence).

This clonotype was recorded a few times. This chain connects TRBV6-2 or TRBV6-3 to TRBJ1-2; D is undetermined. The V and J ends lost 5 bases and 5 bases respectively, with 9 bases between them. CDR1 and CDR2 (germline): MNHEY, SVGEGT. The CDR3 has 12 residues. The CDR3 here is CASSVTGYGYTF. The CDR3 nucleotides are TGTGCCAGCAGTGTGACGGGATATGGCTACACCTTC.

The V call is TRBV29-1, the J call TRBJ1-2, with 12 nucleotides matching TRBD1. This CDR3 region has 15 residues. Germline assignment: CDR1 SQVTM and CDR2 ANQGSEA. The trim removed 5 bases at V and 4 bases at J, leaving 8 bases unmatched. CDR3: CSVSGTGGVGYGYTF. CDR3 bases: TGCAGCGTTTCCGGGACAGGGGGCGTTGGCTATGGCTACACCTTC.

As to this clonotype: Possible read error: a much larger clone is one base away. J is TRBJ2-2 and V is TRBV6-4; D unresolved. Germline V gene lookup returns CDR1 MRHNA and CDR2 SNTAGT. The V end was cut by 0 bases, the J end by 6 bases, with 8 bases between. The CDR3 has 14 amino acids. The CDR3 coding sequence is TGTGCCAGCAGTGACTCGATGGACGCCGGGGAGCTGTTTTTT. Amino acids: CASSDSMDAGELFF.

The chain links TRBV10-2 to TRBJ2-1; 10 bases agree with TRBD2. Germline loops: CDR1 WSHSY, CDR2 SAAADI. This CDR3 comprises 20 residues. The junction had 15 bases not matched to a gene; V was cut back by 2 bases and J by 2 bases. CDR3 sequence: CASSERGGGLAGGPYNEQFF. CDR3 DNA: TGCGCCAGCAGTGAGAGAGGTGGGGGTTTAGCGGGGGGCCCCTACAATGAGCAGTTCTTC.

This clonotype has ten or more counts. The J gene is TRBJ2-4, the V gene TRBV11-2; D uncertain. Germline CDR1 SGHAT, CDR2 FQNNGV. The length of the CDR3 is 16 residues. V lost 3 bases and J lost 3, with 15 bases in between. CDR3 in amino acids: CASSFEGGVDKNIQYF. In DNA form, the CDR3 reads TGTGCCAGCAGCTTCGAAGGTGGAGTAGACAAAAACATTCAGTACTTC.

About this clonotype: Its ends do not fully match the called genes, so a read error is possible. J is TRBJ2-1 and V is TRBV2; the match to TRBD2 covers 16 bases. The CDR3 is 17 amino acids. Per germline, CDR1 SNHLY and CDR2 FYNNEI. CDR3 DNA: TGTACCAGCAGTTTGGGACTAGCGGGGGGGCGAGGGTATGAGCAGTTCTTC. It specifies CTSSLGLAGGRGYEQFF.

This clonotype was counted between two and nine times. The chain uses TRBV7-2 and TRBJ2-1; TRBD1 matches 8 bases. Germline V gene lookup returns CDR1 SGHTA and CDR2 FQGNSA. V gave up 0 bases and J gave up 8 bases; unmatched junction bases: 9. CDR3 length: 16 residues. CDR3 sequence: CASSLAGRGRLDEQFF. For the CDR3, the DNA is TGTGCCAGCAGCTTAGCCGGCAGGGGGCGTTTGGATGAGCAGTTCTTC.

The CDR3 here is CASSRGQPYGYTF. The CDR3 nucleotides read TGTGCCAGCAGTCGAGGACAGCCCTATGGCTACACCTTC. V and J are TRBV12-3 or TRBV12-4 and TRBJ1-2; TRBD1 might be the D (6 bases). Trimming shortened V by 5 bases and J by 4 bases, and 11 bases separated the two germline ends. This CDR3 has 13 amino acids.

Only a few counts were recorded for this clonotype. The DNA for the CDR3 is TGTGCCAGCAGTGATCAGGAAGGCTATGGCTACACCTTC. Amino acids: CASSDQEGYGYTF. The V call is TRBV6-1, the J call TRBJ1-2; D gene ambiguous. CDR3 length equals 13 residues. Germline V gene data show CDR1 as MNHNS and CDR2 as SASEGT. Trimming removed 3 bases from V and 4 bases from J, with 9 bases in between.

The chain joins TRBV20-1 to TRBJ1-3; unclear D gene. V lost 5 bases and J 3 bases, leaving 11 bases between the germline ends. Germline V lookup: CDR1 DFQATT, CDR2 SNEGSKA (reference sequence). The CDR3 totals 13 residues. CDR3 DNA sequence: TGCAGTGCTTGGGCCCCAATTGGAAACACCATATATTTT. It is translated as CSAWAPIGNTIYF.

This clonotype was seen ten or more times. The chain is built from TRBV11-2 and TRBJ2-1, with D unclear. Per germline, CDR1 SGHAT and CDR2 FQNNGV. This CDR3 has 16 residues. The ends were cut back, 0 bases at V and 8 bases at J, with 17 bases in the middle. The CDR3 region is CASSLDSAGSVDEQFF. For the CDR3, the DNA is TGTGCCAGCAGCTTAGATTCAGCCGGAAGCGTAGATGAGCAGTTCTTC.

This clonotype was seen at least ten times. The chain employs TRBV4-1 and TRBJ1-5, with D hard to call. The V and J ends lost 0 bases and 2 bases respectively, with 11 bases between them. CDR1 and CDR2 (germline): MGHRA, YSYEKL. This CDR3 comprises 16 residues. The CDR3 nucleotides read TGCGCCAGCAGCCAAGACGGATTTTTTGGCAATCAGCCCCAGCATTTT. Residues: CASSQDGFFGNQPQHF.

The chain combines TRBV9 with TRBJ2-1, with 7 bases fitting TRBD1. The CDR3 spans 14 residues. CDR1 and CDR2 (germline): SGDLS, YYNGEE. The V and J ends lost 4 bases and 5 bases, in that order; junction bases with no gene match: 6. The CDR3 DNA is TGTGCCAGCAGCCCCTGGACAGGAGACAATGAGCAGTTCTTC. It is translated as CASSPWTGDNEQFF. Filled out from reference TRBV9 and TRBJ2-1, the complete variable domain reads DSGVTQTPKHLITATGQRVTLRCSPRSGDLSVYWYQQSLDQGLQFLIQYYNGEERAKGNILERFSAQQFPDLHSELNLSSLELGDSALYFCASSPWTGDNEQFFGPGTRLTVL.

The table lists this clonotype with many counts. The V gene is TRBV28, the J gene TRBJ2-5; a possible D gene is TRBD2 (5 bases). V was pared by 6 bases and J by 9 bases, with 23 bases between. This CDR3 spans 15 amino acids. Germline lookup yields CDR1 MDHEN and CDR2 SYDVKM. CDR3 DNA: TGTGCCAGCAGCCCAGCGGCTTCGAAAAGCTCGTCCCAGTACTTC. It codes for CASSPAASKSSSQYF.

This clonotype was detected ten times or more. The chain uses TRBV9 and TRBJ2-1; TRBD1 might be the D (5 bases). Germline V CDR1 and CDR2: SGDLS, YYNGEE. V lost 0 bases to trimming and J lost 9 bases, with 7 bases between them. The CDR3 has 12 residues. The CDR3 region is CASSVVQAEQFF. Written as DNA, the CDR3 is TGTGCCAGCAGCGTAGTACAGGCTGAGCAGTTCTTC. The variable domain in full, completed from reference TRBV9 and TRBJ2-1, reads DSGVTQTPKHLITATGQRVTLRCSPRSGDLSVYWYQQSLDQGLQFLIQYYNGEERAKGNILERFSAQQFPDLHSELNLSSLELGDSALYFCASSVVQAEQFFGPGTRLTVL.

This clonotype was recorded a few times. J is TRBJ2-1 and V is TRBV9, with D tentatively TRBD2 (5 bases). Per germline, CDR1 SGDLS and CDR2 YYNGEE. This CDR3 is 16 amino acids long. V was shortened by 3 bases and J by 3 bases, with 16 bases between the two germline ends. The CDR3 is CASSAGWSGNYNEQFF. The CDR3 coding sequence is TGTGCCAGCAGCGCGGGGTGGAGCGGAAACTACAATGAGCAGTTCTTC.

This CDR3 reads CACCPGYEQGARTRELFF. CDR3 coding DNA: TGTGCCTGCTGCCCTGGGTATGAACAGGGGGCGAGAACCCGGGAGCTGTTTTTT. The chain carries TRBV7-3 and TRBJ2-2; 9 bases are shared with TRBD1. V lost 11 bases to trimming and J lost 9 bases; unmatched junction nucleotides: 25. The length of the CDR3 is 18 residues. Germline loops: CDR1 SGHTA, CDR2 FQGTGA.

This clonotype came up a few times. V and J are TRBV5-1 and TRBJ2-3; the match to TRBD2 covers 10 bases. The CDR3 runs 15 residues. Germline V CDR1 and CDR2: SGHRS, YFSETQ. V was pared by 2 bases and J by 4 bases, with 4 bases of the junction left unmatched. CDR3 nucleotides: TGCGCCAGCAGCTTACAGCGGGGGGGTGCAGATACGCAGTATTTT. The encoded protein is CASSLQRGGADTQYF.

The V and J genes are TRBV5-1 and TRBJ2-7; 7 bases are shared with TRBD1. Germline CDR1 SGHRS, CDR2 YFSETQ. The junction had 13 bases not matched to a gene; V was cut back by 5 bases and J by 5 bases. This CDR3 comprises 15 residues. The CDR3 loop is CASRAIAGGYDEQYF. CDR3 sequence (DNA): TGCGCCAGCAGGGCAATTGCAGGGGGTTACGACGAGCAGTACTTC.

This clonotype was recorded at least ten times. The chain joins TRBV6-5 to TRBJ2-7; TRBD1 matches 8 bases. CDR1 and CDR2 (germline): MNHEY, SVGAGI. The CDR3 length is 17 residues. Losses at the gene ends were 2 bases for V and 0 bases for J; bases not matched to a gene: 9. Written as DNA, the CDR3 is TGTGCCAGCAGTTACCACGGCCACAGGGGGACCTCCTACGAGCAGTACTTC. Its translation is CASSYHGHRGTSYEQYF.

This clonotype was counted ten times or more. The genes are TRBV12-3 or TRBV12-4 and TRBJ2-2, with D uncertain. The V end was cut by 6 bases, the J end by 4 bases, with 9 bases between. The CDR3 covers 13 residues. CDR3 DNA: TGTGCCAGCAGAGTTCCGGGCACCGGGGAGCTGTTTTTT. Amino acid sequence: CASRVPGTGELFF.

The genes are TRBV10-2 and TRBJ2-2; D may match TRBD1 or TRBD2 (6 bases each). With 7 bases removed from V and 5 bases from J, the gap between germline ends came to 20 bases. The germline gives CDR1 WSHSY, CDR2 SAAADI. This CDR3 contains 16 residues. CDR3: CASKKGGSPGTGELFF. CDR3 sequence (DNA): TGCGCCAGCAAAAAAGGGGGGTCCCCGGGGACCGGGGAGCTGTTTTTT.

V and J are TRBV27 and TRBJ2-1; D might be TRBD2 (6 bases). CDR1 is MNHEY, CDR2 SMNVEV, per germline (reference sequence). CDR3 length: 19 amino acids. V lost 5 bases and J lost 0, with 23 bases in between. CDR3 in amino acids: CASSPLRDSRLSSYNEQFF. The CDR3 nucleotides read TGTGCCAGCAGTCCACTCCGGGACTCCCGATTGAGCTCCTACAATGAGCAGTTCTTC.

Only a few counts were recorded for this clonotype. This chain joins TRBV19 and TRBJ2-7, with TRBD1 matching over 10 bases. The CDR3 is 13 amino acids. J gave up 6 bases and V 10 bases, and 9 bases lay outside the gene matches. CDR1 and CDR2 from the germline V gene are LNHDA and SQIVND (reference sequence). The CDR3 coding sequence is TGTGCCACTAGAGACAGGGGGCGATTCGAGCAGTACTTC. It translates to CATRDRGRFEQYF.